Below are 4 T cell receptor beta chains sequenced from a single sample in a study of type 1 regulatory T cells. TCRdb passed the reads through MiXCR, listing each CDR3 protein once. The table lists more than 60,000 distinct CDR3 sequences, 62% of them singletons, with roughly 1.9% in the top ten. These receptors have no identified antigens. Source material: cultured non-Tr1 T cells, either the whole culture or a sorted T cell fraction (not recorded which). The source of these receptors is a human donor in good health.

V is TRBV29-1 and J is TRBJ2-7, with unresolved D. CDR3 length equals 11 residues. Germline lookup yields CDR1 SQVTM and CDR2 ANQGSEA. V was shortened by 7 bases and J by 3 bases, with 10 bases between the two germline ends. The CDR3, as DNA: TGCAGCGGCGTACAGAACTACGAGCAGTACTTC. Protein product: CSGVQNYEQYF.

Turning to this clonotype: Germline is not matched at one junction end, which may reflect a read error. CDR3 loop: CSGRRIAGYNEQFF. CDR3 DNA sequence: TGCAGTGGTAGAAGAATAGCGGGATACAATGAGCAGTTCTTC. The chain employs TRBV20-1 and TRBJ2-1, with 8 bases matching TRBD2. Germline CDR1 and CDR2: DFQATT and SNEGSKA (reference sequence). The CDR3 has 14 residues.

J is TRBJ2-7 and V is TRBV5-1; tentative D call: TRBD2 (5 bases). Per the germline V gene, CDR1 is SGHRS and CDR2 is YFSETQ. Trimming cost V 5 bases and J 7 bases, with 16 bases left between them. This CDR3 is 13 amino acids long. CDR3 loop: CASRLSGVGEQYF. CDR3 DNA sequence: TGCGCCAGCAGATTAAGCGGCGTGGGGGAGCAGTACTTC.

In its sample, this clonotype was seen once. The DNA of the CDR3 is TGTGCCAGCCAGGGAGGAAAGGCGACCCAGTACTTC. Its protein product is CASQGGKATQYF. The V and J genes are TRBV7-9 and TRBJ2-5; weak D call: TRBD2 (6 bases). The germline CDR1 and CDR2 sequences are SEHNR and FQNEAQ (reference sequence). Trimming shortened V by 8 bases and J by 7 bases, and 14 bases separated the two germline ends. This CDR3 is 12 amino acids long.